The rows below give T cell receptor beta chains drawn from one sample of a study of T cell responses to AZD1222 COVID-19 vaccine. TCRdb's copy holds only in-frame clones and misses some; the assay was immunoSEQ multiplex PCR. The sample yields 65,000 to 90,000 clones, 80% to 90% seen once. This sample comprised peripheral blood, obtained on day 0 of AZD1222 vaccination. The receptors stem from an adult in good health. Both conserved end residues are part of each CDR3. D genes are given only for firm matches. The size entry is marked missing in some rows and otherwise reads once, few, many or a size class.

J | D | size | V | DNA | CDR3
TRBJ1-1 | - | - | TRBV28 | TGTGCCAGCAGTTTATACGGCAGTGAAGCTTTCTTT | CASSLYGSEAFF
TRBJ2-4 | - | once | TRBV18 | TGTGCCAGCTCACCACTAGGGGATATTCAGTACTTC | CASSPLGDIQYF
TRBJ1-1 | - | - | TRBV6-2/TRBV6-3 | TGTGCCAGCAGTTGGGGAGGGGCGAACACTGAAGCTTTCTTT | CASSWGGANTEAFF
TRBJ2-5 | - | - | TRBV5-1 | TGCGCCAGCACCCGGGGCGGTAACCCGGAGACCCAGTACTTC | CASTRGGNPETQYF
TRBJ1-4 | - | - | TRBV30 | TGTGCCTGGAGTGTACTTGGAGGGGGAAATGAAAAACTGTTTTTT | CAWSVLGGGNEKLFF
TRBJ2-5 | TRBD2 | - | TRBV28 | TGTGCCAGCAATCGGGGGGATCAAGAGACCCAGTACTTC | CASNRGDQETQYF
TRBJ2-2 | TRBD1 | - | TRBV9 | TGTGCCAGCAGCGTAGTAACAGGGGGTAGCACCGGGGAGCTGTTTTTT | CASSVVTGGSTGELFF
TRBJ2-7 | - | once | TRBV5-1 | TGCGCCAGCATGCGAGGGGGTGGTTACGAGCAGTACTTC | CASMRGGGYEQYF
TRBJ1-6 | TRBD1 | - | TRBV7-3 | TGTGCCAGCAGCTTCAGGGGGCGGGGTTCACCCCTCCACTTT | CASSFRGRGSPLHF
TRBJ1-5 | - | - | TRBV19 | TGTGCCAGTAGTTCCGGGGCGCGGCGAGTGAGGGGCAATCAGCCCCAGCATTTT | CASSSGARRVRGNQPQHF
TRBJ2-7 | TRBD2 | - | TRBV29-1 | TGCAGCGTTCTGACTAGCGGGACCTACGAGCAGTACTTC | CSVLTSGTYEQYF
TRBJ1-3 | - | - | TRBV7-2 | TGTGCCAGCAGCTTAGCCCACGGGGCCTCTGGAAACACCATATATTTT | CASSLAHGASGNTIYF
TRBJ2-1 | TRBD1 | - | TRBV25-1 | TGTGCCAGCAGTGAGGAATTCTCGGGACAGGCGAGATACAATGAGCAGTTCTTC | CASSEEFSGQARYNEQFF
TRBJ1-5 | TRBD1 | - | TRBV19 | TGTGCCAGTACCAGCTCCGGGACAGGGGGAGTTGGCAATCAGCCCCAGCATTTT | CASTSSGTGGVGNQPQHF
TRBJ1-6 | - | - | TRBV9 | TGTGCCAGCAGCGTAGAGGGGTCAGATAATTCACCCCTCCACTTT | CASSVEGSDNSPLHF
TRBJ1-5 | - | - | TRBV28 | TGTGCCAGCAGTTTAGGTCAGCGACAGCCCCAGCATTTT | CASSLGQRQPQHF
TRBJ1-2 | - | - | TRBV30 | TGTGCCTGGAGTGTACTAAGCCGTTCGGGCTACACCTTC | CAWSVLSRSGYTF
TRBJ2-3 | - | - | TRBV3-1/TRBV3-2 | TGTGCCAGCAGCCAAGATAGGGCTTCAGATACGCAGTATTTT | CASSQDRASDTQYF
TRBJ2-3 | TRBD1 | once | TRBV11-1 | TGTGCCAGCAGCTTGGACAGGGTGGCAGATACGCAGTATTTT | CASSLDRVADTQYF
TRBJ2-7 | - | - | TRBV6-5 | TGTGCCAGCAGTTTAGCGGAGGGGCCCTACGAGCAGTACTTC | CASSLAEGPYEQYF
TRBJ2-3 | - | - | TRBV7-9 | TGTGCCAGCAGCTTAGTCAGTGATACGCAGTATTTT | CASSLVSDTQYF
TRBJ1-6 | - | - | TRBV19 | TGTGCCAGTGCCAGCGTGCCCGGGAATTCACCCCTCCACTTT | CASASVPGNSPLHF
TRBJ1-5 | - | - | TRBV10-2 | TGCGCCAGCAGTTGGGACAAGGCGGGACAGCCCCAGCATTTT | CASSWDKAGQPQHF
TRBJ1-6 | TRBD1 | - | TRBV4-1 | TGCGCCAGCAGCGCTCCCGGGACAGGGGATTCCCTCCACTTT | CASSAPGTGDSLHF
TRBJ2-1 | - | - | TRBV6-1 | TGTGCCAGCAGTGAACAGCTAGCCCGCAATGAGCAGTTCTTC | CASSEQLARNEQFF